The 27 T cell receptor beta chains reported below all come from one sample, sequenced in a study of T cell clonality in common variable immunodeficiency. Clones were sequenced by immunoSEQ multiplex PCR, and TCRdb holds only the in-frame ones, with some missing. The table records tens of thousands of clones without singletons, the ten largest covering 3.5% to 4%. Sequenced material: peripheral blood mononuclear cells. The receptors were sampled from a person aged 18 to 75 in good health.

In its sample, this clone was seen many times. The read finishes 3 residues shy of the CDR3 end, and the germline J gene is used to complete it. The chain combines TRBV20-1 with TRBJ2-7; 9 bases are shared with TRBD2. The CDR3 totals 18 residues. Germline values: CDR1 DFQATT, CDR2 SNEGSKA (reference sequence). Trimming removed 0 bases from V and 4 bases from J; junction bases left unmatched: 16. The CDR3 loop is CSARDDATAGGDEYEQYF. The CDR3 bases that were read are TGCAGTGCTAGAGATGACGCTACGGCGGGGGGGGATGAATACGAG.

This clone was counted many times. The DNA ends 3 residues before the CDR3 does, and the rest of the CDR3 is filled in from the germline J gene. The rearrangement uses TRBV7-8 and TRBJ1-2, with 7 positions matching TRBD1. The germline V gene has CDR1 SGHVS and CDR2 FQNEAQ. The CDR3 is 16 residues long. V shed 2 bases, J shed 4 bases, and the junction held 10 bases outside the gene matches. CDR3 in amino acids: CASSLIFGDRTYGYTF. CDR3 bases read: TGTGCCAGCAGCTTAATTTTTGGGGACAGAACCTATGGC.

This clone came up many times. The CDR3 goes on 3 residues after the read ends, and that part is filled in from the germline J gene. The gene calls are TRBV6-1 and TRBJ2-3; no reliable D call. Per germline, CDR1 MNHNS and CDR2 SASEGT. CDR3 length: 12 amino acids. The CDR3 reads CASSVRRDSQYF. CDR3 bases read: TGTGCCAGCAGTGTCCGGAGAGACTCG.

This clone has ten or more counts. The read finishes 3 residues shy of the CDR3 end, and the germline J gene is used to complete it. The chain is built from TRBV18 and TRBJ1-1, with 8 bases fitting TRBD1. The CDR3 contains 15 residues. V dropped 4 bases and J dropped 5; count of bases not matched to a gene: 9. Germline V gene sequence: CDR1 KGHSH, CDR2 LQKENI. CDR3 residues: CASSLTTGVRTEAFF. CDR3 DNA, as far as it was read: TGTGCCAGCTCACTAACGACAGGGGTTAGGACTGAA.

This clone occurred many times. Incomplete CDR3 DNA: TGTGCCAGCAGCATAACAGCAGGAAACACC. Translating gives CASSITAGNT. The entire CDR3 sequence reads CASSITAGNTIYF. This chain uses TRBV7-9 with TRBJ1-3, with D uncertain. The sequenced fragment ends 3 residues before the CDR3 boundary, so the rest is inferred from the germline J gene. CDR1 and CDR2 (germline): SEHNR, FQNEAQ (reference sequence). Deletions cut 5 bases from V and 4 bases from J, with 9 bases between. This CDR3 comprises 13 residues.

In its sample, this clone was seen many times. The read comes to an end 3 residues before the CDR3 does, leaving the germline J gene to fill in the end. The gene calls are TRBV7-2 and TRBJ2-5; 7 bases line up with TRBD2. V shed 0 bases and J 2 bases; nucleotides not matched to a gene: 6. The CDR3 is made up of 16 amino acids. Germline-derived CDR1 and CDR2 are SGHTA and FQGNSA. The CDR3 sequence is CASSLAASGSQETQYF. Incomplete CDR3 DNA: TGTGCCAGCAGCTTAGCGGCTAGCGGATCACAAGAGACC.

The table lists this clone with many counts. The read comes to an end 3 residues before the CDR3 does, leaving the germline J gene to fill in the end. This chain joins TRBV4-1 and TRBJ1-2; 9 nucleotides agree with TRBD1. Germline V gives CDR1 MGHRA, CDR2 YSYEKL. The CDR3 is 18 amino acids. The trim removed 4 bases at V and 5 bases at J, leaving 17 bases unmatched. This CDR3 is CASSPEPGQGSWVYGYTF. CDR3 bases read: TGCGCCAGCAGCCCTGAGCCGGGACAGGGAAGCTGGGTTTATGGC.

This clone showed up many times. The DNA ends 3 residues before the CDR3 does, and the rest of the CDR3 is filled in from the germline J gene. The gene calls are TRBV5-6 and TRBJ2-1; no clear D gene. This CDR3 spans 12 amino acids. Per germline, CDR1 SGHDT and CDR2 YYEEEE. Trimming shortened V by 1 base and J by 5 bases, and 4 bases separated the two germline ends. This CDR3 reads CASSLINNEQFF. The sequenced part of the CDR3 DNA is TGTGCCAGCAGCTTGATAAACAATGAG.

The sample holds a few counts of this clone. From the germline J gene comes the end of the CDR3, since the read stops 3 residues before it. The rearrangement links TRBV7-2 to TRBJ1-2; the D gene is possibly TRBD1 (6 bases). CDR1 is SGHTA, CDR2 FQGNSA, per germline. The CDR3 contains 15 residues. CDR3 DNA (partial): TGTGCCAGCAGCGACACACTAGCGGTAGGGGGTGAC. It specifies CASSDTLAVGGD. The complete CDR3 protein is CASSDTLAVGGDYTF.

In this sample, this clone turned up many times. The read falls 3 residues short of the CDR3 end, and the missing part is taken from the germline J gene. This chain links TRBV30 with TRBJ1-5; D is ambiguous. CDR1 GTSNPN and CDR2 SVGIG come from the germline V gene (reference sequence). This CDR3 has 13 residues. CDR3 sequence reads: CAWRSSRSSPQHF. The sequenced CDR3 bases are TGTGCCTGGAGGTCCTCGAGGTCCTCTCCC. Using reference TRBV30 and TRBJ1-5 for the parts outside the CDR3, the full variable domain is SQTIHQWPATLVQPVGSPLSLECTVEGTSNPNLYWYRQAAGRGLQLLFYSVGIGQISSEVPQNLSASRPQDRQFILSSKKLLLSDSGFYLCAWRSSRSSPQHFGDGTRLSIL.

There are many counts of this clone. Read data end 3 residues before the CDR3 end; the end is taken from the germline J gene. V and J are TRBV5-1 and TRBJ2-7; 8 bases match TRBD2. V shed 0 bases and J 4 bases; nucleotides not matched to a gene: 12. In germline, CDR1 is SGHRS, CDR2 YFSETQ. This CDR3 comprises 17 residues. The CDR3 bases that were read are TGCGCCAGCAGCTTGGCCCTCGAGGTAGCGGGAACTTACGAG. Protein product: CASSLALEVAGTYE. The CDR3 in full is CASSLALEVAGTYEQYF.

There are many counts of this clone. The sequenced fragment ends 3 residues before the CDR3 boundary, so the rest is inferred from the germline J gene. J is TRBJ2-5 and V is TRBV7-2, with a possible D match to TRBD2 (6 bases). The germline gives CDR1 SGHTA, CDR2 FQGNSA. V was shortened by 5 bases and J by 1 base, with 11 bases between the two germline ends. The CDR3 extends over 14 amino acids. The DNA read from the CDR3 is TGTGCCAGCAGCCCCCGGGACTCCCAAGAGACC. This sequence encodes CASSPRDSQET. The whole CDR3 protein is CASSPRDSQETQYF. The complete variable domain, with remaining parts taken from reference TRBV7-2 and TRBJ2-5, reads GAGVSQSPSNKVTEKGKDVELRCDPISGHTALYWYRQSLGQGLEFLIYFQGNSAPDKSGLPSDRFSAERTGGSVSTLTIQRTQQEDSAVYLCASSPRDSQETQYFGPGTRLLVL.

This clone was observed at least ten times. The sequence runs out 3 residues before the end of the CDR3; the remainder is reconstructed from the germline J gene. This chain uses TRBV5-1 with TRBJ2-3; 10 bases are a match to TRBD2. Looked up from germline, CDR1 is SGHRS and CDR2 is YFSETQ. CDR3 length: 15 amino acids. V shed 0 bases, J shed 7 bases, and the junction held 5 bases outside the gene matches. The CDR3 here is CASSLGPSGSYTQYF. CDR3 bases read: TGCGCCAGCAGCTTGGGTCCTAGCGGGAGTTATACG.

This clone was observed many times. The read comes to an end 3 residues before the CDR3 does, leaving the germline J gene to fill in the end. The rearrangement uses TRBV4-2 and TRBJ2-5; TRBD1 matches 10 bases. The length of the CDR3 is 17 residues. V trimming: 1 base; J trimming: 5 bases; junction bases outside the gene matches: 10. Germline V gene sequence: CDR1 LGHNA, CDR2 YNFKEQ. The CDR3 reads CASSQVRRDRGRETQYF. CDR3 bases read: TGTGCCAGCAGCCAAGTCCGGCGGGACAGGGGAAGGGAGACC.

This clone was seen at least ten times. The read ends 3 residues early relative to the CDR3; the germline J gene fills the gap. V is TRBV9 and J is TRBJ1-3; D perhaps matches TRBD1 (6 bases). V lost 3 bases to trimming and J lost 4 bases, with 11 bases between them. The CDR3 consists of 14 residues. CDR1 SGDLS and CDR2 YYNGEE come from the germline V gene. CDR3 bases read: TGTGCCAGCAGCGCCGTTGGGGGCGGAAACACC. It encodes CASSAVGGGNT. The whole CDR3 region reads CASSAVGGGNTIYF.

In this sample, this clone turned up a few times. A clone one base away is much larger, so this may be a read error. The read stops 3 residues short of the end of the CDR3; the missing end is completed from the germline J gene. V and J are TRBV7-9 and TRBJ2-3; 7 bases line up with TRBD1. There are 15 residues in the CDR3. Germline CDR1 SEHNR, CDR2 FQNEAQ (reference sequence). CDR3 in amino acids: CASSLEGGRKGTQYF. CDR3 bases read: TGTGCCAGCAGCTTAGAAGGGGGCCGGAAGGGGACG.

This clone was detected ten times or more. The read falls 3 residues short of the CDR3 end, and the missing part is taken from the germline J gene. The chain carries TRBV18 and TRBJ2-1; possible D gene TRBD1, 5 bases. This CDR3 contains 13 residues. The germline gives CDR1 KGHSH, CDR2 LQKENI. V lost 4 bases and J lost 4, with 8 bases in between. The covered CDR3 bases are TGTGCCAGCTCACTAACAGGATACAATGAG. Its protein product is CASSLTGYNE. The whole CDR3 protein reads CASSLTGYNEQFF.

This clone showed up many times. The read gets to within 3 residues of the CDR3 end, and the germline J gene fills in the rest. V gene TRBV7-9 combines with J gene TRBJ2-1; tentatively, D is TRBD2 (5 bases). This CDR3 has 15 amino acids. Germline V gene lookup returns CDR1 SEHNR and CDR2 FQNEAQ (reference sequence). V was trimmed by 5 bases and J by 5 bases, leaving 16 bases between them. Partial CDR3 DNA: TGTGCCAGCAGCCCCCTAAGCGGTATTAACAATGAG. This translates into CASSPLSGINNE. The whole CDR3 sequence reads CASSPLSGINNEQFF.

This clone came up many times. The read ends 3 residues shy of where the CDR3 ends; the end is completed using the germline J gene. The chain uses TRBV20-1 and TRBJ1-2; 9 positions agree with TRBD1. The CDR3 runs to 13 residues. Germline CDR1 and CDR2: DFQATT and SNEGSKA (reference sequence). V lost 2 bases to trimming and J lost 6 bases; unmatched junction nucleotides: 4. The CDR3 here is CSARRDRDNGYTF. Partial CDR3 DNA: TGCAGTGCTAGAAGGGACAGGGACAATGGC.

This clone showed up many times. The CDR3 extends 3 residues past the end of the read, so its final part is completed from the germline J gene. The chain joins TRBV7-9 to TRBJ2-7, with TRBD2 as a possible D gene (5 bases). CDR3 length: 14 amino acids. The germline gives CDR1 SEHNR, CDR2 FQNEAQ (reference sequence). V was clipped by 4 bases and J by 6 bases, with 16 bases between them. The CDR3 bases that were read are TGTGCCAGCAGCTCCCTCATCGGGGTCTCCGAG. Protein product: CASSSLIGVSE. The full CDR3 protein reads CASSSLIGVSEQYF.

This clone was detected ten times or more. The DNA ends 3 residues before the CDR3 does, and the rest of the CDR3 is filled in from the germline J gene. The chain carries TRBV20-1 and TRBJ2-5, with D perhaps matching TRBD2 (5 bases). Germline-derived CDR1 and CDR2 are DFQATT and SNEGSKA (reference sequence). CDR3 length: 12 amino acids. The ends were cut back, 3 bases at V and 5 bases at J, with 10 bases in the middle. The CDR3 here is CSASSSLETQYF. Partial CDR3 DNA: TGCAGTGCTAGCTCTAGCTTGGAGACC.

This clone was picked up many times. The read falls 3 residues short of the CDR3 end, and the missing part is taken from the germline J gene. The J gene is TRBJ1-5, the V gene TRBV15; 8 bases agree with TRBD1. J lost 3 bases, V lost 3 bases, and 10 bases had no gene match. The CDR3 spans 17 residues. CDR1 is LNHNV, CDR2 YYDKDF, per germline (reference sequence). CDR3 amino acids: CATSRRRTGSLNQPQHF. Partial CDR3 DNA: TGTGCCACCAGCAGGAGACGGACAGGGTCCCTCAATCAGCCC.

In this sample, this clone turned up a few times. The read halts 3 residues ahead of the CDR3 end, with the missing end drawn from the germline J gene. The genes are TRBV2 and TRBJ1-2, with TRBD1 identical over 10 bases. CDR3 size: 15 residues. Germline CDR1 is SNHLY and CDR2 is FYNNEI. CDR3 bases read: TGTGCCAGCAGTTTTGACAGGGGGCGTCCCTACGAC. It specifies CASSFDRGRPYD. The full CDR3 reads CASSFDRGRPYDYTF.

This clone has a handful of counts. The read comes to an end 3 residues before the CDR3 does, leaving the germline J gene to fill in the end. The V and J genes are TRBV5-1 and TRBJ1-2; weak D call: TRBD1 (5 bases). Germline V gene sequence: CDR1 SGHRS, CDR2 YFSETQ. There are 15 residues in the CDR3. CDR3 DNA, as far as it was read: TGCGCCAGCAGCTTACTAGCGGGGCCCCCTGATACC. Protein sequence: CASSLLAGPPDT. The complete CDR3 protein is CASSLLAGPPDTYTF.

This clone was seen ten or more times. The CDR3 end is not reached by the read, which stops 3 residues before it; the germline J gene fills it in. The rearrangement joins TRBV18 to TRBJ2-5; TRBD2 might be the D (6 bases). V shed 2 bases and J shed 4 bases, with 11 bases lying between them. CDR1 KGHSH and CDR2 LQKENI come from the germline V gene. The CDR3 length is 14 residues. Partial CDR3 DNA: TGTGCCAGCTCACCAAAGAACGGGGGAGAGACC. Translation gives CASSPKNGGET. The full CDR3 protein reads CASSPKNGGETQYF.

This clone was counted at least ten times. The CDR3 end is not reached by the read, which stops 3 residues before it; the germline J gene fills it in. This rearrangement joins TRBV7-9 to TRBJ2-3; 12 bases align to TRBD2. This CDR3 has 13 residues. The germline CDR1 and CDR2 sequences are SEHNR and FQNEAQ (reference sequence). The CDR3 spells CAAGKLAGGPQYF. The sequenced part of the CDR3 DNA is TGTGCCGCGGGGAAACTAGCGGGGGGTCCG.

Within the sample, this clone is medium-sized. This chain's CDR3 is CASSPDGTGFNQPQHF. The CDR3 bases that were read are TGCGCCAGCAGCCCGGACGGGACAGGGTTCAATCAGCCC. J is TRBJ1-5 and V is TRBV5-1; the match to TRBD1 covers 9 bases. Read data end 3 residues before the CDR3 end; the end is taken from the germline J gene. The V segment lost 4 bases and the J segment 3 bases; nucleotides outside the gene matches: 8. The CDR3 has 16 amino acids. CDR1 SGHRS and CDR2 YFSETQ come from the germline V gene.